This TCR beta chain was sequenced during a study of T cell repertoires in cytomegalovirus infection. Study-level information: CMV epitopes that were recently identified and HLA-C-restricted were used alongside well-studied HLA-B-restricted ones. CMV infection and matching HLA type were both indicated by public TCR beta signatures. General study results and limits: HLA-C-restricted TCR beta clonotypes specific for CMV led the ex vivo response. Cumulative public TCR beta family frequency identified carriers of CMV plus the relevant HLA.

MiXCR, applied by TCRdb to the reads, yields one record per CDR3 protein. The sample shows about 60,000 distinct CDR3 sequences, around 18% of them seen only once. With 0 bases removed from V and 6 bases from J, the gap between germline ends came to 4 bases. CDR1 is MNHEY, CDR2 SVGEGT, per germline. The CDR3 length is 12 residues. With respect to this clonotype: Its antigen is not identified.

Sequenced here: CD8+ T cells from cultured PBMCs, sampled from culture after CMV antigen stimulation. This sequence originates from a human donor in good health (CMV status not recorded). Some clones in this sample may be carry-over from other donors' samples. This sequence joins TRBV6-2 or TRBV6-3 and TRBJ2-3; D gene uncertain. Here the CDR3 DNA reads TGTGCCAGCAGTTACTCCTGGGATACGCAGTATTTT. Translating gives CASSYSWDTQYF.